This T cell receptor beta chain originates from a study of siplizumab effects on memory and regulatory T cells. Findings of the study overall: Naive T cells seemed more diverse than memory cells; they also seemed major alloresponse contributors.

The count of this clone is one. Its antigen is not known. Method: immunoSEQ multiplex PCR; TCRdb's copy keeps in-frame clones and lacks some. The table lists 55,000 to 70,000 clones, 80% to 95% of them singletons. The clonotype comes from a human donor in good health. The sequencing input was CD8+ T cells sorted from blood.

CDR3 nucleotides: TGTGCCAGCAGCCAAGAAATAGGGGGCGGTTCATACGAGCAGTACTTC. Protein: CASSQEIGGGSYEQYF. This rearrangement joins TRBV4-2 to TRBJ2-7, with 7 bases identical to TRBD1. Germline V gene lookup returns CDR1 LGHNA and CDR2 YNFKEQ. This CDR3 has 16 amino acids. V trimming: 0 bases; J trimming: 4 bases; junction bases outside the gene matches: 9.